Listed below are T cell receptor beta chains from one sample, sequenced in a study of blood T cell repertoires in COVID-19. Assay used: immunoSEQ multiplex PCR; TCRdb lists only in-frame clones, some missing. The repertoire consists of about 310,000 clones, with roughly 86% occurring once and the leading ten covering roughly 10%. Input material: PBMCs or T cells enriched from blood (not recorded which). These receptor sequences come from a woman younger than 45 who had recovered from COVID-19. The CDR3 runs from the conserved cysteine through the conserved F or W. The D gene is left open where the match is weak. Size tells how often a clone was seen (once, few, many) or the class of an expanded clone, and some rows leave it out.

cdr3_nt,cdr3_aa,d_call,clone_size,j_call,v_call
TGTGCCAGCAGCTTAGACGGGAGAAGGACCTACGAGCAGTACTTC,CASSLDGRRTYEQYF,.,.,TRBJ2-7,TRBV11-2
TGCAGTGCTAGTACAGGGGGATCCTACAATGAGCAGTTCTTC,CSASTGGSYNEQFF,TRBD1,.,TRBJ2-1,TRBV20-1
TGTGCCAGCATTTGGGACAGGGGGCGAGGGTATGGCTACACCTTC,CASIWDRGRGYGYTF,TRBD1,once,TRBJ1-2,TRBV28
TGCGCCAGCAGCTCGGAAGGCCGGCGAGGGACCGGGGAGCTGTTTTTT,CASSSEGRRGTGELFF,.,.,TRBJ2-2,TRBV5-1
TGTGCCAGCAGCCAAAAAGCGGCTCACAATGAGCAGTTCTTC,CASSQKAAHNEQFF,.,.,TRBJ2-1,TRBV7-2
TGTGCCAGCAGCTTAGGGACTAGCGGGAAGTACAATGAGCAGTTCTTC,CASSLGTSGKYNEQFF,TRBD2,.,TRBJ2-1,TRBV11-2
TGCGCCAGCAGCTACAGGGGATTGGGCGATGGCTACACCTTC,CASSYRGLGDGYTF,TRBD1,.,TRBJ1-2,TRBV5-1
TGTGCCAGCAGCTTACTAGTGCAGGGTTCCTACGAGCAGTACTTC,CASSLLVQGSYEQYF,.,once,TRBJ2-7,TRBV7-2
TGTGCCAGTAGTGTGGAGGGAGGGACAGATACGCAGTATTTT,CASSVEGGTDTQYF,TRBD2,.,TRBJ2-3,TRBV19
TGTGCCAGCAGCTCACCTAGAGATAATTCACCCCTCCACTTT,CASSSPRDNSPLHF,.,.,TRBJ1-6,TRBV7-2
TGTGCCAGCAGTACGGCGGGGGCAGAGACCCAGTACTTC,CASSTAGAETQYF,.,.,TRBJ2-5,TRBV28
TGTGCCAGCAGCCAAAGGGGGGGACTATCCTACGAGCAGTACTTC,CASSQRGGLSYEQYF,.,.,TRBJ2-7,TRBV3-1/TRBV3-2
TGTGCCAGCAGCAGGACAGGTGGAGAGACCCAGTACTTC,CASSRTGGETQYF,TRBD1,.,TRBJ2-5,TRBV7-9
TGTGCCAGCAGTTTTAGCGGGAGTGCTTACGAGCAGTACTTC,CASSFSGSAYEQYF,TRBD2,.,TRBJ2-7,TRBV7-2
TGTGCCAGCAGCTTTCCCTGGGGGGGAGAGTCCTACAATGAGCAGTTCTTC,CASSFPWGGESYNEQFF,TRBD2,.,TRBJ2-1,TRBV11-2
TGTGCCAGCAGCTACCTCAGGACTAGCGGGACTTACATTCAGTACTTC,CASSYLRTSGTYIQYF,TRBD2,.,TRBJ2-4,TRBV11-2
TGCGCCAGCAGCTTGGGCGGGGCGGGCAATCAGCCCCAGCATTTT,CASSLGGAGNQPQHF,.,.,TRBJ1-5,TRBV5-1
TGTGCCAGCAGCTTACAAGACAGGGGGCTTAGTGAAAAACTGTTTTTT,CASSLQDRGLSEKLFF,TRBD1,.,TRBJ1-4,TRBV7-9
TGTGCCAGCAGTATCGGGACTAGCGGGCGGGGTGAGCAGTTCTTC,CASSIGTSGRGEQFF,TRBD2,.,TRBJ2-1,TRBV6-6
TGTGCCAGCAGCCAAAAGGGACTAGTCAGAGCCAATGAGCAGTTCTTC,CASSQKGLVRANEQFF,TRBD2,.,TRBJ2-1,TRBV7-2
TGCAGCGTTGAAACCCGGACAGGCCCCTATGGCTACACCTTC,CSVETRTGPYGYTF,TRBD1,.,TRBJ1-2,TRBV29-1
TGCAGCGTTGAAGAAGGGAGGACTTTCTTT,CSVEEGRTFF,.,few,TRBJ1-1,TRBV29-1
TGTGCTAGTGGTATACCAAGCGGGACTGCGACCTACGAGCAGTACTTC,CASGIPSGTATYEQYF,TRBD2,.,TRBJ2-7,TRBV12-5
TGTGCCAGCAGTTTGGTCCAGGGCGCGTATGGCTACACCTTC,CASSLVQGAYGYTF,.,.,TRBJ1-2,TRBV5-4
TGTGCCTGGAGTGTATGGACTAGCGGGAGGCGACGCACAGATACGCAGTATTTT,CAWSVWTSGRRRTDTQYF,TRBD2,.,TRBJ2-3,TRBV30
TGCGCCAGCAGCTGGACAGGGCCTACCGCCACAGATACGCAGTATTTT,CASSWTGPTATDTQYF,TRBD1,.,TRBJ2-3,TRBV5-1
TGCGCCAGCAGCCCGACCCGAGGAGCGGGAGGGTACAATGAGCAGTTCTTC,CASSPTRGAGGYNEQFF,TRBD2,.,TRBJ2-1,TRBV5-1
TGTGCCAGCAGGACTAGCGGGAGCTGTTTCTTC,CASRTSGSCFF,TRBD2,.,TRBJ2-1,TRBV5-4
TGTGCCAGCTCCCGGGGGGACGGGAGGACAGATACGCAGTATTTT,CASSRGDGRTDTQYF,TRBD2,.,TRBJ2-3,TRBV18